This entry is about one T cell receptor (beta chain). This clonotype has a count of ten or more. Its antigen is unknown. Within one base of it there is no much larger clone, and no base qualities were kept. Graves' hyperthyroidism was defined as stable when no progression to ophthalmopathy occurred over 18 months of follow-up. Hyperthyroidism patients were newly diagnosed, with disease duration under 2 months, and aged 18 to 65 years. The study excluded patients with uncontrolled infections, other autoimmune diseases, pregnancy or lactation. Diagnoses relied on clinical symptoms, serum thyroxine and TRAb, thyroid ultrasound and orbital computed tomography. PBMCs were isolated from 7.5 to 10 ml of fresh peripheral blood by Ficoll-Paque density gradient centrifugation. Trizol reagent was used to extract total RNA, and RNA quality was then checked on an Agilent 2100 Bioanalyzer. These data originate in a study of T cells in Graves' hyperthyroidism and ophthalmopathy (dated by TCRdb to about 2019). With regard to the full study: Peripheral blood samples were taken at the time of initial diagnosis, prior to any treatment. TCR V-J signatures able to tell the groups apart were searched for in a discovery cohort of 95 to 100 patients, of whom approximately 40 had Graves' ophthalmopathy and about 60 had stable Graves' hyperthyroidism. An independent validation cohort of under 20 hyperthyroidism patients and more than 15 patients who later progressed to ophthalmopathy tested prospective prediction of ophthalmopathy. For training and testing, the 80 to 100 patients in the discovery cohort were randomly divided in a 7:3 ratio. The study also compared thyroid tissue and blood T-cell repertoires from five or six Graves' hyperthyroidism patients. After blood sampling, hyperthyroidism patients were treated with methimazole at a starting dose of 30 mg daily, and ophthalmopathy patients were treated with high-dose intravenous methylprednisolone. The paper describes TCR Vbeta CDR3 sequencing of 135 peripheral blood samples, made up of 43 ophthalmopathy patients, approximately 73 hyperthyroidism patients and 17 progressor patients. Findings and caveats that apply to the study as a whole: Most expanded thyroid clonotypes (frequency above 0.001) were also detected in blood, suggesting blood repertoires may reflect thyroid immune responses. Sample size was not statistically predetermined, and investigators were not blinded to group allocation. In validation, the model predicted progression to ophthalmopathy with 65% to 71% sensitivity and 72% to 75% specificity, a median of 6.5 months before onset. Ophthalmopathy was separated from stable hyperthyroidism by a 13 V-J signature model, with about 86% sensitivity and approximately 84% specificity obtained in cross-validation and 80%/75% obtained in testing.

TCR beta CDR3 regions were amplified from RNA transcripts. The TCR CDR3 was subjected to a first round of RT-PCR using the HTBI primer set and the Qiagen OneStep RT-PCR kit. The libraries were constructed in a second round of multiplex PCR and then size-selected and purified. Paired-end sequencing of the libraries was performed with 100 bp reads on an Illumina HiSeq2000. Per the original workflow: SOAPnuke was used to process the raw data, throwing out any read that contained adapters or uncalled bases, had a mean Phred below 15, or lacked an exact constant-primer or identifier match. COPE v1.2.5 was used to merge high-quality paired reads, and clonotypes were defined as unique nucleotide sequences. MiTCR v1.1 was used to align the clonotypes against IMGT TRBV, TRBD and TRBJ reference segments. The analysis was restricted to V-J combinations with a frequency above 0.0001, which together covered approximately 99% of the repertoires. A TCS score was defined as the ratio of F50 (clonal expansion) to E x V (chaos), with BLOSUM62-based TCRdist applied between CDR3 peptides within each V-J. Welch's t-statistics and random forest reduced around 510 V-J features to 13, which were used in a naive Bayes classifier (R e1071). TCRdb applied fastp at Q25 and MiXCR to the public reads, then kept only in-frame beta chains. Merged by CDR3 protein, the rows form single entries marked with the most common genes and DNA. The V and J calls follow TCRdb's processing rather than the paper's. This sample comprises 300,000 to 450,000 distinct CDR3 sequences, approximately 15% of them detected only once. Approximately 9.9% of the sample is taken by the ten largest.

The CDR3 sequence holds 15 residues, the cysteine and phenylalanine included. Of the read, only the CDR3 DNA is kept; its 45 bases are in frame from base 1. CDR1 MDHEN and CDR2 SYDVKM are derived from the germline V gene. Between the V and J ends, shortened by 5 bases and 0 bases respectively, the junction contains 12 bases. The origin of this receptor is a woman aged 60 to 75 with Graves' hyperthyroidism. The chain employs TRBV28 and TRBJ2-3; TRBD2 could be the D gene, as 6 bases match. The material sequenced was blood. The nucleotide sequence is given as TGTGCCAGCAGTATCCGCGGGACCAGCACAGATACGCAGTATTTT. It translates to CASSIRGTSTDTQYF.